This T cell receptor (beta chain) was captured by sequencing in a study of CD8 T cells in ankylosing spondylitis. The J segment lost 1 base and the V segment lost 5 bases, leaving 5 bases of the junction unmatched. The CDR3 sequence is 15 residues long. Germline V gives CDR1 MDHEN, CDR2 SYDVKM. On this clonotype itself: Its target is not known.

It was by quantitative 5'-RACE with molecular barcodes that TCR beta libraries were made. Each CDR3 protein is one row after TCRdb ran MiXCR on the 5' RACE reads. The sample includes 800,000 to 900,000 distinct CDR3 sequences, approximately 12% of them seen just once. General study points: Several highly homologous variants made up a TCR beta motif that seemed to typify ankylosing spondylitis blood. There was reportedly significant enrichment of clones that were disease-linked in matched ankylosing spondylitis synovial fluid. Certain motif variants had earlier been reported in reactive arthritis synovial fluid and blood.

V gene TRBV28 combines with J gene TRBJ2-4; 7 bases map to TRBD1. Sequences were obtained from blood, either unsorted or a sorted T cell fraction (not recorded which). The clonotype was recovered from a male donor with ankylosing spondylitis. CDR3 residues: CASSTDREAKNIQYF. Here the CDR3 DNA reads TGTGCCAGCAGTACTGACAGGGAGGCCAAAAACATTCAGTACTTC.